A single sample gave rise to the 9 T cell receptor beta chains below, sequenced in a study of cytomegalovirus exposure and HLA in healthy donors (TCRdb year 2017). Preparation of the library involved the immunoSEQ multiplex PCR assay. The source is immuneACCESS, and TCRdb retained only in-frame sequences with V and J called. Part of the clones is not carried over; for the studies checked, unresolved V genes explain less than half of this, and the remainder is unexplained. The sample table shows about 72,000 clones, and 94% are seen once. The ten largest clones add up to roughly 0.6% of the sample. Sequenced material: PBMCs. Receptor source: a woman between 18 and 30 years old in good health and CMV-seronegative.

This clone showed up just once. J is TRBJ2-5 and V is TRBV19; 11 positions agree with TRBD2. Trimming removed 6 bases from V and 5 bases from J; junction bases left unmatched: 14. Germline V lookup: CDR1 LNHDA, CDR2 SQIVND (reference sequence). The CDR3 runs 17 residues. CDR3 protein: CASSKRLAGGGAETQYF. DNA of the CDR3: TGTGCCAGTAGCAAACGGCTAGCGGGGGGCGGGGCGGAGACCCAGTACTTC.

A single count supports this clone. The V and J genes are TRBV7-9 and TRBJ1-1; no definite D call. Germline V lookup: CDR1 SEHNR, CDR2 FQNEAQ (reference sequence). V was clipped by 1 base and J by 5 bases, with 14 bases between them. The CDR3 spans 15 residues. In nucleotides, the CDR3 is TGTGCCAGCAGCTTAGAGTCCCCGCAGTCTACTGAAGCTTTCTTT. It encodes CASSLESPQSTEAFF.

This clone was seen only once. The rearrangement links TRBV7-3 to TRBJ1-1; D is undetermined. This CDR3 spans 15 amino acids. V gave up 4 bases and J gave up 1 base, with 13 bases separating them. Germline lookup yields CDR1 SGHTA and CDR2 FQGTGA. CDR3 coding DNA: TGTGCCAGCAGCTCCCCCGGGGTACGGAACACTGAAGCTTTCTTT. This gives the protein CASSSPGVRNTEAFF.

This clone was counted once. The gene calls are TRBV19 and TRBJ2-5, with D possibly TRBD1 on 5 matching bases. Germline loops: CDR1 LNHDA, CDR2 SQIVND (reference sequence). The V end lost 2 bases, the J end lost 7 bases, and 14 bases lay between the germline ends. This CDR3 is built from 14 residues. CDR3 nucleotide sequence: TGTGCCAGTAGTATAAGTGCAGGGCCCGGGACCCAGTACTTC. Amino acids: CASSISAGPGTQYF.

V gene TRBV28 combines with J gene TRBJ2-7, with 8 bases that match TRBD1. There are 15 residues in the CDR3. From germline, CDR1 is MDHEN and CDR2 SYDVKM. Trimming removed 6 bases from V and 6 bases from J; junction bases left unmatched: 13. In nucleotides, the CDR3 is TGTGCCAGCAGCACCGTCCTGGACAGGGTCGGCGAGCAGTACTTC. It codes for CASSTVLDRVGEQYF. Complete variable domain (other parts from reference TRBV28 and TRBJ2-7): DVKVTQSSRYLVKRTGEKVFLECVQDMDHENMFWYRQDPGLGLRLIYFSYDVKMKEKGDIPEGYSVSREKKERFSLILESASTNQTSMYLCASSTVLDRVGEQYFGPGTRLTVT.

This rearrangement joins TRBV7-8 to TRBJ1-5; 11 bases agree with TRBD1. J gave up 1 base and V 3 bases, and 8 bases lay outside the gene matches. The CDR3 is 18 residues long. The germline gives CDR1 SGHVS, CDR2 FQNEAQ. CDR3 DNA sequence: TGTGCCAGCAGCTTCCGGGACAGGGGGTCGTGGAGCAATCAGCCCCAGCATTTT. Its protein product is CASSFRDRGSWSNQPQHF.

This clone was picked up a small number of times. This rearrangement joins TRBV19 to TRBJ2-7; TRBD2 agrees at 7 bases. From germline, CDR1 is LNHDA and CDR2 SQIVND (reference sequence). The CDR3 totals 12 residues. The V segment lost 5 bases and the J segment 6 bases; nucleotides outside the gene matches: 4. The CDR3 coding sequence is TGTGCCAGTAGTTATTGGGGGGGCGAGCAGTACTTC. Its translation is CASSYWGGEQYF.

The genes are TRBV6-4 and TRBJ2-2, with D unresolved. V was trimmed by 5 bases and J by 5 bases, leaving 9 bases between them. Germline V gene sequence: CDR1 MRHNA, CDR2 SNTAGT. The CDR3 has 13 amino acids. The CDR3 reads CASSLGVTGELFF. CDR3 bases: TGTGCCAGCAGTCTAGGTGTTACCGGGGAGCTGTTTTTT.

This sequence joins TRBV28 and TRBJ2-3; TRBD2 might be the D (7 bases). The germline V gene encodes CDR1 MDHEN and CDR2 SYDVKM. This CDR3 comprises 14 residues. V was trimmed by 5 bases and J by 6 bases, leaving 15 bases between them. This CDR3 reads CASSLGGGRDTQYF. The CDR3 DNA is TGTGCCAGCAGTCTAGGGGGGGGAAGGGATACGCAGTATTTT.